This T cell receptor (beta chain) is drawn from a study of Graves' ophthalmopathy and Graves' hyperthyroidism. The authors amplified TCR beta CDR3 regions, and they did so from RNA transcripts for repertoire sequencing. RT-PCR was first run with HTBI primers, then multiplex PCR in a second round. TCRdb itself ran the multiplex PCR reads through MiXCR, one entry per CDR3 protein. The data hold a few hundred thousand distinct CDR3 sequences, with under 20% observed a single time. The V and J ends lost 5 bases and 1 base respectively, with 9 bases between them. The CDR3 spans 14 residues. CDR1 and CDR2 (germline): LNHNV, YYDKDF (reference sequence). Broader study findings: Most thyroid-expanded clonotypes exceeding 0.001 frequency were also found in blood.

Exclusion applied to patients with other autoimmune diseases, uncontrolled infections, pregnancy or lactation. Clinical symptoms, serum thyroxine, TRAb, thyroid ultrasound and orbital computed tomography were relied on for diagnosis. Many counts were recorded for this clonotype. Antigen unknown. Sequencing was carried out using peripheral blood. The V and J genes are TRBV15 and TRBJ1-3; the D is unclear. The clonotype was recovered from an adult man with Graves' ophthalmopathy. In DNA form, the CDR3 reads TGTGCCACCAGCGAGGGAGATTCTGGAAACACCATATATTTT. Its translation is CATSEGDSGNTIYF.